One and the same sample provided the 24 T cell receptor beta chains below, sequenced in a study of blood T cells in healthy people across ages (dated by TCRdb to the mid-2010s). The library came from 5' RACE. The sample was run on an Illumina HiSeq 2500. A second PCR of about 6 to 12 cycles was run with a J-beta primer mix and a sample-barcoded 5' primer. The raw public reads went through TCRdb reprocessing: fastp at Q25, MiXCR clone calling, in-frame beta chains kept. Each record represents a unique CDR3 protein, reported with the most common genes and DNA among its rows. This sample is represented by roughly 900,000 distinct CDR3 sequences; around 48% of them were singletons. Jointly, the top ten make up under 15% of the sample. Specimen: blood. These receptors were obtained from a man aged 25 to 40 in good health.

Notes on this clonotype: A single base separates this from a much larger clone, so it may be a read error. V gene TRBV3-1 combines with J gene TRBJ2-5; D not certain. Germline-derived CDR1 and CDR2 are LGHDT and YNNKEL (reference sequence). This CDR3 is 14 amino acids long. The CDR3 sequence: CASNQDRATETQYF. CDR3 in DNA: TGTGCCAGCAACCAAGATCGCGCGACGGAGACCCAGTACTTC.

This clonotype was picked up one time. V is TRBV4-1 and J is TRBJ2-7, with 7 positions matching TRBD2. V shed 4 bases and J 5 bases; nucleotides not matched to a gene: 8. Germline V gene lookup returns CDR1 MGHRA and CDR2 YSYEKL. The CDR3 sequence is 14 residues long. The CDR3, as DNA: TGCGCCAGCAGCCCCGTGGGGAGGGAGAACGAGCAGTACTTC. Its translation: CASSPVGRENEQYF.

The chain carries TRBV9 and TRBJ2-1, with D perhaps assigned TRBD1 or TRBD2 (5 bases each). V shed 4 bases and J shed 4 bases, with 15 bases lying between them. The CDR3 sequence is 15 residues long. Germline V gene sequence: CDR1 SGDLS, CDR2 YYNGEE. CDR3 sequence reads: CASSSRDAPYNEQFF. The CDR3 coding sequence is TGTGCCAGCAGCTCCCGGGACGCACCATACAATGAGCAGTTCTTC.

J is TRBJ2-3 and V is TRBV6-5; D is unresolved. V was trimmed by 6 bases and J by 6 bases, leaving 16 bases between them. Per the germline V gene, CDR1 is MNHEY and CDR2 is SVGAGI. This CDR3 contains 14 residues. The DNA for the CDR3 is TGTGCCAGCAGCCAACCGGGTAGATTGGATACGCAGTATTTT. It encodes CASSQPGRLDTQYF.

Remarks on this clonotype: Germline is not matched at one junction end, which may reflect a read error. V gene TRBV4-3 combines with J gene TRBJ1-2; D gene unclear. Per germline, CDR1 LGHNA and CDR2 YSLEER. The CDR3 has 13 amino acids. Here the CDR3 DNA reads TGCGCCAGCAGCCAAGATGATTGGGGTGGCCACACCTTC. Translation: CASSQDDWGGHTF.

The chain recombines TRBV5-6 with TRBJ2-7; D is possibly TRBD1 (6 bases). Germline values: CDR1 SGHDT, CDR2 YYEEEE. V lost 2 bases to trimming and J lost 7 bases, with 16 bases between them. The CDR3 has 14 amino acids. The CDR3 bases are TGTGCCAGCAGCTTCGGGCAGGGGAATAAGGAGCAGTACTTC. Its protein is CASSFGQGNKEQYF.

The chain is built from TRBV4-1 and TRBJ2-1, with 7 bases lining up with TRBD1. CDR3 length equals 15 residues. V trimming: 7 bases; J trimming: 1 base; junction bases outside the gene matches: 7. Germline assignment: CDR1 MGHRA and CDR2 YSYEKL. The CDR3, as DNA: TGCGCCAGCAACGCAATGACAGGGTCCTACAATGAGCAGTTCTTC. It translates to CASNAMTGSYNEQFF.

This clonotype was recorded many times. This chain connects TRBV20-1 to TRBJ1-2; no reliable D call. V lost 4 bases and J 2 bases, leaving 5 bases between the germline ends. Germline CDR1 reads DFQATT; CDR2 reads SNEGSKA (reference sequence). This CDR3 is 11 amino acids long. CDR3 DNA: TGCAGTGCTACGGGCAACTATGGCTACACCTTC. This codes for CSATGNYGYTF.

The chain has TRBV9 and TRBJ2-7, with D maybe TRBD2 (5 bases). Germline V lookup: CDR1 SGDLS, CDR2 YYNGEE. V lost 0 bases and J lost 0, with 10 bases in between. CDR3 length: 15 residues. CDR3 amino acids: CASSVGSTSSYEQYF. The DNA for the CDR3 is TGTGCCAGCAGCGTAGGTAGCACTAGCTCCTACGAGCAGTACTTC.

This clonotype was picked up a small number of times. The rearrangement uses TRBV4-3 and TRBJ1-2, with unresolved D. The CDR3 spans 13 residues. Deletions cut 4 bases from V and 13 bases from J, with 19 bases between. In germline, CDR1 is LGHNA, CDR2 YSLEER. CDR3 in amino acids: CASSPRTDSPGTF. The CDR3 bases are TGCGCCAGCAGCCCGCGGACCGATTCCCCCGGCACCTTC.

The rearrangement uses TRBV7-9 and TRBJ2-7; 11 bases line up with TRBD2. Germline loops: CDR1 SEHNR, CDR2 FQNEAQ (reference sequence). The CDR3 is 15 amino acids. V dropped 1 base and J dropped 2; count of bases not matched to a gene: 1. The DNA for the CDR3 is TGTGCCAGCAGCTTAGTACTAGCGGGGGCCTACGAGCAGTACTTC. It translates to CASSLVLAGAYEQYF.

In this sample, this clonotype turned up many times. The chain has TRBV6-2 or TRBV6-3 and TRBJ1-1; tentatively, D is TRBD1 (6 bases). Germline CDR1 MNHEY, CDR2 SVGEGT. CDR3 size: 17 residues. Deletions cut 3 bases from V and 0 bases from J, with 17 bases between. The CDR3 reads CASSYSIGQLLNTEAFF. CDR3 in DNA: TGTGCCAGCAGTTATTCAATTGGACAGCTTTTGAACACTGAAGCTTTCTTT.

The chain combines TRBV27 with TRBJ2-7, with D perhaps assigned TRBD1 or TRBD2 (6 bases each). The ends were cut back, 0 bases at V and 5 bases at J, with 11 bases in the middle. The CDR3 length is 14 residues. Germline V lookup: CDR1 MNHEY, CDR2 SMNVEV (reference sequence). The CDR3 sequence: CASSLSRGVNEQYF. CDR3 sequence (DNA): TGTGCCAGCAGTTTATCTAGGGGGGTCAACGAGCAGTACTTC.

CDR3 sequence: CASSSGFDEQFF. DNA of the CDR3: TGCGCCAGCAGCTCGGGATTCGATGAGCAGTTCTTC. The gene calls are TRBV5-1 and TRBJ2-1, with D perhaps matching TRBD2 (5 bases). The CDR3 consists of 12 residues. CDR1 and CDR2 from the germline V gene are SGHRS and YFSETQ. V was trimmed by 3 bases and J by 8 bases, leaving 9 bases between them. Drawing the rest from reference TRBV5-1 and TRBJ2-1, the complete variable domain is KAGVTQTPRYLIKTRGQQVTLSCSPISGHRSVSWYQQTPGQGLQFLFEYFSETQRNKGNFPGRFSGRQFSNSRSEMNVSTLELGDSALYLCASSSGFDEQFFGPGTRLTVL.

This clonotype came up once. V and J are TRBV28 and TRBJ2-5; D assignment may be TRBD1 or TRBD2 (6 bases each). The tail of the sequence fits TRBJ2-7 better, so the J call may be wrong. This CDR3 is built from 15 residues. The V gene's germline CDR1 is MDHEN and CDR2 SYDVKM. The CDR3 loop reads CASISRGATRYEQYF. DNA of the CDR3: TGTGCCAGCATCTCAAGGGGGGCGACTAGGTACGAGCAGTACTTC.

The CDR3 DNA sequence: TGCAGTGCTGCCCCGCGACAGGAGGCCGAGCAGTACTTC. Its translation is CSAAPRQEAEQYF. The gene calls are TRBV20-1 and TRBJ2-4; maybe TRBD1 (6 bases). The DNA end favors TRBJ2-7, so the J call may be wrong. Looked up from germline, CDR1 is DFQATT and CDR2 is SNEGSKA (reference sequence). The CDR3 length is 13 residues.

The V gene is TRBV29-1, the J gene TRBJ1-5; 7 nucleotides agree with TRBD1. The CDR3 loop spans 13 amino acids. CDR1 and CDR2 from the germline V gene are SQVTM and ANQGSEA. V gave up 6 bases and J gave up 5 bases; unmatched junction bases: 7. The CDR3 sequence: CSVRQGRDQPQHF. CDR3 DNA sequence: TGCAGCGTCCGACAGGGAAGGGATCAGCCCCAGCATTTT.

This chain connects TRBV7-8 to TRBJ2-3; D remains ambiguous. Germline V gene data show CDR1 as SGHVS and CDR2 as FQNEAQ. CDR3 length: 12 residues. V lost 5 bases to trimming and J lost 10 bases, with 13 bases between them. The CDR3 DNA is TGTGCCAGCAGCCCGAAACTGGAAGCGCAGTATTTT. Its protein product is CASSPKLEAQYF.

The chain employs TRBV4-2 and TRBJ2-5; no reliable D call. Trimming removed 7 bases at V and 11 bases at J, with 23 bases between. Germline V gene lookup returns CDR1 LGHNA and CDR2 YNFKEQ. This CDR3 has 14 amino acids. The CDR3 DNA reads TGTGCCAGCACCCTCGAAGGAACCTGGAATGAGCAGTACTTC. Translating it yields CASTLEGTWNEQYF.

This clonotype was counted ten times or more. The chain has TRBV4-1 and TRBJ2-7; D uncertain. Between the trimmed V and J ends, which lost 1 base and 0 bases, there was a span of 10 bases. The CDR3 covers 15 residues. Germline CDR1 and CDR2: MGHRA and YSYEKL. For the CDR3, the DNA is TGCGCCAGCAGCCAAGCCGCCGAGAGCTCCTACGAGCAGTACTTC. It translates to CASSQAAESSYEQYF.

The chain combines TRBV25-1 with TRBJ2-3; D is possibly TRBD1 or TRBD2 (5 bases each). The V and J ends lost 0 bases and 0 bases respectively, with 10 bases between them. This CDR3 has 16 residues. CDR1 is MGHDK and CDR2 is SYGVNS in the germline V gene. DNA for the CDR3: TGTGCCAGCAGTGAATACCGGGGCGGAAGCACAGATACGCAGTATTTT. This sequence encodes CASSEYRGGSTDTQYF.

The rearrangement uses TRBV12-3 or TRBV12-4 and TRBJ2-5; 9 bases fit TRBD1. The closer fit of TRBJ2-7 to the DNA end suggests the J call may be wrong. This CDR3 spans 15 amino acids. The CDR3 coding sequence is TGTGCCAGCAGCCCTGATTGGGGACAGGGCTTCGAGCAGTACTTC. Residues: CASSPDWGQGFEQYF.

V is TRBV4-2 and J is TRBJ1-6; 9 bases match TRBD1. Germline trimming cut 3 bases from V and 9 bases from J; bases unmatched to any gene: 6. Germline V gene sequence: CDR1 LGHNA, CDR2 YNFKEQ. The CDR3 is made up of 15 amino acids. The CDR3 sequence is CASSQSRDRVSPLHF. The CDR3, as DNA: TGTGCCAGCAGCCAGAGCCGGGACAGGGTTTCACCCCTCCACTTT.

The chain combines TRBV20-1 with TRBJ2-3; 15 bases align to TRBD2. The junction had 5 bases not matched to a gene; V was cut back by 1 base and J by 0 bases. This CDR3 has 18 residues. Germline V gene lookup returns CDR1 DFQATT and CDR2 SNEGSKA (reference sequence). The CDR3 reads CSARGGTSGGRSTDTQYF. CDR3 nucleotides: TGCAGTGCTAGAGGTGGGACTAGCGGGGGGCGCAGCACAGATACGCAGTATTTT.